Sequencing of this T cell receptor beta chain was carried out in a study of blood T cell repertoires in COVID-19. The assay was immunoSEQ multiplex PCR, and TCRdb's table has in-frame clones only and misses some. In the table there are some 63,000 clones, about 80% of which are singletons. Material for sequencing was peripheral blood. This clonotype was sampled from a human donor in a cohort sampled during active COVID-19.

The CDR3 DNA is TGTGCCAGCAGTTGGCCTTCTGGGGCCAACGTCCTGACTTTC. Protein product: CASSWPSGANVLTF. The rearrangement uses TRBV7-2 and TRBJ2-6; the D is unclear. V gave up 6 bases and J gave up 1 base, with 7 bases separating them. Germline CDR1 SGHTA, CDR2 FQGNSA. The length of the CDR3 is 14 residues.